This is a list of T cell receptor beta chains from one sample in a study of siplizumab effects on memory and regulatory T cells. Profiling relied on immunoSEQ multiplex PCR, and the TCRdb table lists in-frame clones only, not all of them. The data contain roughly 93,000 clones, roughly 94% of them seen just once; the ten biggest clones take up approximately 1.5%. The specimen sequenced was non-Treg CD4+ T cells sorted from blood. The receptor source for this set is a human donor in good health. The CDR3 runs from the conserved cysteine through the conserved F or W. The D gene is left open where the match is weak. Expanded clones are given a class, and other clones once, few, many or no size at all.

clone_size	d_call	v_call	j_call	cdr3_aa	cdr3_nt
NA	NA	TRBV5-4	TRBJ1-2	CASSLALGVPEGYTF	TGTGCCAGCAGCTTGGCCCTGGGGGTGCCGGAGGGCTACACCTTC
NA	NA	TRBV5-6	TRBJ2-3	CASSFQGPGTDTQYF	TGTGCCAGCAGCTTTCAAGGCCCCGGCACAGATACGCAGTATTTT
NA	NA	TRBV30	TRBJ1-2	CAWSVHQAGSSGYTF	TGTGCCTGGAGTGTACATCAGGCAGGGAGTTCCGGCTACACCTTC
few	NA	TRBV11-2	TRBJ1-1	CASSLAAGTEAFF	TGTGCCAGCAGCTTAGCCGCGGGGACTGAAGCTTTCTTT
NA	TRBD2	TRBV5-4	TRBJ2-7	CASTLAGGRGEQYF	TGTGCCAGCACCTTAGCGGGAGGGAGGGGCGAGCAGTACTTC
NA	TRBD1	TRBV23-1	TRBJ2-7	CARCGRGHEQYF	TGCGCCAGATGTGGCAGGGGGCACGAGCAGTACTTC
NA	TRBD1	TRBV6-6	TRBJ2-7	CASTWDRRHEQYF	TGTGCCAGCACTTGGGACAGGCGCCACGAGCAGTACTTC
NA	NA	TRBV28	TRBJ2-7	CASTQTVPYEQYF	TGTGCCAGCACCCAGACAGTCCCCTACGAGCAGTACTTC
NA	TRBD2	TRBV19	TRBJ2-3	CASSIWASGTDTQYF	TGTGCCAGTAGTATTTGGGCTAGCGGAACAGATACGCAGTATTTT
few	TRBD1	TRBV19	TRBJ2-6	CASSTRDRSSPGANVLTF	TGTGCCAGTAGTACCCGGGACAGGTCCTCACCCGGGGCCAACGTCCTGACTTTC
NA	TRBD1	TRBV11-3	TRBJ2-7	CASSLGPGQGAYEQYF	TGTGCCAGCAGCTTAGGCCCGGGACAGGGAGCCTACGAGCAGTACTTC
NA	NA	TRBV7-3	TRBJ2-1	CASSTRAGSLNEQFF	TGTGCCAGCAGCACCAGGGCGGGGTCCCTGAACGAGCAGTTCTTC
NA	TRBD2	TRBV6-5	TRBJ2-7	CASSRGLAGGSEQYF	TGTGCCAGCAGCCGGGGACTAGCGGGAGGCAGCGAGCAGTACTTC
NA	NA	TRBV7-9	TRBJ1-1	CASSLAMTGPTEAFF	TGTGCCAGCAGCTTAGCGATGACAGGCCCCACTGAAGCTTTCTTT
NA	TRBD1	TRBV2	TRBJ1-5	CATQGQGINQPQHF	TGTGCCACCCAGGGACAGGGTATCAATCAGCCCCAGCATTTT
NA	NA	TRBV27	TRBJ2-2	CASSFGRNTGELFF	TGTGCCAGCAGTTTTGGCCGGAACACCGGGGAGCTGTTTTTT
NA	TRBD2	TRBV19	TRBJ2-3	CASSKIGTTKTTDTQYF	TGTGCCAGTAGTAAAATCGGGACTACCAAAACCACAGATACGCAGTATTTT
NA	NA	TRBV28	TRBJ1-1	CASSWMTLEAFF	TGTGCCAGCAGTTGGATGACCCTTGAAGCTTTCTTT
NA	TRBD1	TRBV7-2	TRBJ2-6	CASSPNTGGAYVLTF	TGTGCCAGCAGCCCGAACACAGGGGGCGCCTACGTCCTGACTTTC
NA	TRBD1	TRBV9	TRBJ2-5	CASSFLDRGETQYF	TGTGCCAGCAGCTTTTTAGACAGGGGGGAGACCCAGTACTTC
NA	NA	TRBV7-6	TRBJ2-1	CASSLRRLGFAYNEQFF	TGTGCCAGCAGCTTACGGCGACTAGGGTTCGCCTACAATGAGCAGTTCTTC
NA	TRBD1	TRBV28	TRBJ1-1	CASRGGQGHTEAFF	TGTGCCAGCAGAGGGGGCCAAGGGCACACTGAAGCTTTCTTT
NA	NA	TRBV5-4	TRBJ2-2	CASSLIRGGNTGELFF	TGTGCCAGCAGCTTGATAAGGGGCGGGAACACCGGGGAGCTGTTTTTT
NA	NA	TRBV25-1	TRBJ2-7	CASSDITVSYEQYF	TGTGCCAGCAGTGACATCACGGTCTCCTACGAGCAGTACTTC
few	NA	TRBV28	TRBJ2-7	CASSLTRYEQYF	TGTGCCAGCAGTCTAACTCGATACGAGCAGTACTTC
NA	NA	TRBV5-1	TRBJ2-5	CASSFGGGEETQYF	TGCGCCAGCAGCTTCGGCGGTGGCGAAGAGACCCAGTACTTC
NA	TRBD2	TRBV30	TRBJ2-1	CAWSILREFNEQFF	TGTGCCTGGTCGATTCTGCGGGAGTTCAATGAGCAGTTCTTC
once	NA	TRBV7-3	TRBJ1-3	CASSSEQGNTIYF	TGTGCCAGCAGCTCCGAACAGGGAAACACCATATATTTT